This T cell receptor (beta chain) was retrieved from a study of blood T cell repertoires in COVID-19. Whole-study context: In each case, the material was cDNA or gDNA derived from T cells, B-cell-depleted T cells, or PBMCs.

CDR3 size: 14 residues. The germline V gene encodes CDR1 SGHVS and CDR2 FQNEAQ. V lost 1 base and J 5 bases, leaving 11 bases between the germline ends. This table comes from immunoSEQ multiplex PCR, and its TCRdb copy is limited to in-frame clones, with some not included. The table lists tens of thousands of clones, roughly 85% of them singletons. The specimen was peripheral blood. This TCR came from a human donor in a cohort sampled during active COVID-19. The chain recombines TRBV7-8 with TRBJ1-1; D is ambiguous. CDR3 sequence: CASSLGLSRTEAFF. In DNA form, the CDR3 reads TGTGCCAGCAGCTTAGGACTATCCCGGACTGAAGCTTTCTTT.